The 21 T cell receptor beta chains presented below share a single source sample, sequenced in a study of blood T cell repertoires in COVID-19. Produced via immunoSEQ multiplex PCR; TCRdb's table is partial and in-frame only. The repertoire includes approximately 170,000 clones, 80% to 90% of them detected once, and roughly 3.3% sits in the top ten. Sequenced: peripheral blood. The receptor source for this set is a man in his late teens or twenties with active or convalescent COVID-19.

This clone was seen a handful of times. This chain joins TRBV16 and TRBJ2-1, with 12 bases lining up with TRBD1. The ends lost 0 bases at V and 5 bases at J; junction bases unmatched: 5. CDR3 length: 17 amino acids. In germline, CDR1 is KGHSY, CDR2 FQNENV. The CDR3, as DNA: TGTGCCAGCAGCCAATCGGGACAGGGGGCCGGGAACAATGAGCAGTTCTTC. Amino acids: CASSQSGQGAGNNEQFF.

Written as DNA, the CDR3 is TGTGCCAGCAGTTACTCGACAGGGACGGGGTATACGGCTTTCTTT. Amino acid sequence: CASSYSTGTGYTAFF. This sequence joins TRBV6-5 and TRBJ1-1; TRBD1 agrees at 7 bases. The CDR3 is 15 residues long. V was pared by 0 bases and J by 11 bases, with 12 bases of the junction left unmatched. In germline, CDR1 is MNHEY, CDR2 SVGAGI.

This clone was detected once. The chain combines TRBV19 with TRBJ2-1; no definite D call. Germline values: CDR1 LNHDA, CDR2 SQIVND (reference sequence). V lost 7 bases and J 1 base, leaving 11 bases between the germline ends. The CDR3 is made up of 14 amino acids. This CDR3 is CASNWYGSYNEQFF. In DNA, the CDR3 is TGTGCCAGTAATTGGTACGGGTCCTACAATGAGCAGTTCTTC.

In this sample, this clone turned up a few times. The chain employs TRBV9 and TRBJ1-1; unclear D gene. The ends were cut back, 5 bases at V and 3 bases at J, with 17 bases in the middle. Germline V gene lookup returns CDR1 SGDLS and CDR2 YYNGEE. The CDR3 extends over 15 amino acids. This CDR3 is CASRSEVGLYTEAFF. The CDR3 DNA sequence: TGTGCCAGCAGATCGGAGGTCGGGTTATACACTGAAGCTTTCTTT.

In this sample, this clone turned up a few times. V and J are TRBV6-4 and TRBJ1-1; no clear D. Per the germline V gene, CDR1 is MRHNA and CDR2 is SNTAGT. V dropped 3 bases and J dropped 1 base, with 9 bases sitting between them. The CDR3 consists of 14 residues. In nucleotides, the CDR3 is TGTGCCAGCAGTGAAAGAAGCACGAACACTGAAGCTTTCTTT. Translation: CASSERSTNTEAFF.

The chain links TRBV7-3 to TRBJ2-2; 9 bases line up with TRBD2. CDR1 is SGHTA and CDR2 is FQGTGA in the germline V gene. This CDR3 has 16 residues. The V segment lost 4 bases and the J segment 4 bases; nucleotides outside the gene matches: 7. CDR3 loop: CASSSGLAGSTGELFF. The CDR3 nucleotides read TGTGCCAGCAGCTCGGGACTAGCTGGTAGCACCGGGGAGCTGTTTTTT.

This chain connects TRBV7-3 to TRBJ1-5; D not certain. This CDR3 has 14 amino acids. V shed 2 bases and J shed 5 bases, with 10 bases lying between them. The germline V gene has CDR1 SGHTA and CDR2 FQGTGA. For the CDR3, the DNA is TGTGCCAGCAGCTTACTGGCGGGAGATCAGCCCCAGCATTTT. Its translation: CASSLLAGDQPQHF.

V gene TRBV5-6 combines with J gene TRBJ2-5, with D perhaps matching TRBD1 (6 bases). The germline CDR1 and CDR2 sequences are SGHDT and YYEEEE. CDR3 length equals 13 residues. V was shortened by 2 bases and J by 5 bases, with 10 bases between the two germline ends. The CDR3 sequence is CASSFPGAETQYF. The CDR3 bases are TGTGCCAGCAGCTTTCCAGGGGCGGAGACCCAGTACTTC. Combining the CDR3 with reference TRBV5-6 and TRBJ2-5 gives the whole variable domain DAGVTQSPTHLIKTRGQQVTLRCSPKSGHDTVSWYQQALGQGPQFIFQYYEEEERQRGNFPDRFSGHQFPNYSSELNVNALLLGDSALYLCASSFPGAETQYFGPGTRLLVL.

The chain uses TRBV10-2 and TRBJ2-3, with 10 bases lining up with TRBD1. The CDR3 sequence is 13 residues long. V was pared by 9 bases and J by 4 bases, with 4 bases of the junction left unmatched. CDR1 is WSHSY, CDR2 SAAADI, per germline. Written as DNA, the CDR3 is TGCGCCAGTGGACAGGGGGTTGCAGATACGCAGTATTTT. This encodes CASGQGVADTQYF.

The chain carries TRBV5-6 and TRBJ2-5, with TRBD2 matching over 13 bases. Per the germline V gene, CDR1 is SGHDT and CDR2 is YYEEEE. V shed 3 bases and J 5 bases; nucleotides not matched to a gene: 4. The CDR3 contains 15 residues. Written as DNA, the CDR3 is TGTGCCAGCAGCTCGAGACTAGCGGGAGGTGAGACCCAGTACTTC. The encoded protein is CASSSRLAGGETQYF.

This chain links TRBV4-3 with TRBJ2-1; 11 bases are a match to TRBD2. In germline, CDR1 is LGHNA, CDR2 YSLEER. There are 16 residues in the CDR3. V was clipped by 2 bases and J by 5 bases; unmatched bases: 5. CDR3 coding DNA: TGCGCCAGCAGCCAACGACTAGCGGGATCAGACAATGAGCAGTTCTTC. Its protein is CASSQRLAGSDNEQFF.

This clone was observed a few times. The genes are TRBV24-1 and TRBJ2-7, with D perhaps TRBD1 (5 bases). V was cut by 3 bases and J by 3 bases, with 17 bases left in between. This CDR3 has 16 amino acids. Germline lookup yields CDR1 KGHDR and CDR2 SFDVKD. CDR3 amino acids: CATSDPSGYRNYEQYF. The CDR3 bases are TGTGCCACCAGTGATCCGTCAGGGTACAGAAACTACGAGCAGTACTTC.

In nucleotides, the CDR3 is TGTGCCAGCTCGCTTTCTCCCGGGAGCTCCTACAATGAGCAGTTCTTC. It specifies CASSLSPGSSYNEQFF. V gene TRBV11-3 combines with J gene TRBJ2-1; a weak D match, TRBD2 (6 bases). CDR3 length equals 16 residues. Trimming took off 8 bases at V and 0 bases at J, with 17 bases between the two ends. CDR1 and CDR2 (germline): SGHNT, YENEEA.

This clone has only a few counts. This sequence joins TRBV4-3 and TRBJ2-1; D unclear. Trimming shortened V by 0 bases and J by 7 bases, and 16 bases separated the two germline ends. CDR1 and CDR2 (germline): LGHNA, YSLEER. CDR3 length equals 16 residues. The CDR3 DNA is TGCGCCAGCAGCCAAGAGGCACCCGCCGGGTGGAATGAGCAGTTCTTC. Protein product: CASSQEAPAGWNEQFF.

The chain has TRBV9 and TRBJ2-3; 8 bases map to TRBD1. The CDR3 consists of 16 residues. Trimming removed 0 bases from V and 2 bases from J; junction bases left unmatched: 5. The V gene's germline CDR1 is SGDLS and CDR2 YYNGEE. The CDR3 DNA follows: TGTGCCAGCAGCGTAGGACAGGGGACCTCCACAGATACGCAGTATTTT. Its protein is CASSVGQGTSTDTQYF.

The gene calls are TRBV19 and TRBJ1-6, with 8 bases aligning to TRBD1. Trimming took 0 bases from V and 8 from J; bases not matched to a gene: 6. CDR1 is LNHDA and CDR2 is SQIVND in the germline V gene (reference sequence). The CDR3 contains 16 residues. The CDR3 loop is CASSIDWTGTDSPLHF. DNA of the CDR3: TGTGCCAGTAGTATAGACTGGACAGGGACGGATTCACCCCTCCACTTT.

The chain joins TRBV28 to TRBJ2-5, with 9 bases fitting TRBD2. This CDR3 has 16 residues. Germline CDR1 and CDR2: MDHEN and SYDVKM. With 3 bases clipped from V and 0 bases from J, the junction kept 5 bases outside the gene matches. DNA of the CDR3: TGTGCCAGCAGTTTTACGCTAGCGGGGTACCAAGAGACCCAGTACTTC. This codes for CASSFTLAGYQETQYF.

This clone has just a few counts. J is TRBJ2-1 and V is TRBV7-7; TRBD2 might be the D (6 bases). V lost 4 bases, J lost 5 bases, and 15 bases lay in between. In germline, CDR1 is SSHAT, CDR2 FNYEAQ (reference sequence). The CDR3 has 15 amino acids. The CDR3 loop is CASSSMTSTNNEQFF. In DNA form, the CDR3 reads TGTGCCAGCAGCTCCATGACTAGTACCAACAATGAGCAGTTCTTC.

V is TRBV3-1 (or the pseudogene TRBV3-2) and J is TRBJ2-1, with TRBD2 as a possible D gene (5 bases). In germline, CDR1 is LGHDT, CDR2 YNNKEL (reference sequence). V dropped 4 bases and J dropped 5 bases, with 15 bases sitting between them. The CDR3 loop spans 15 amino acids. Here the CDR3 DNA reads TGTGCCAGCAGCCCCGGCGGCCCGGGGAACAATGAGCAGTTCTTC. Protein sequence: CASSPGGPGNNEQFF.

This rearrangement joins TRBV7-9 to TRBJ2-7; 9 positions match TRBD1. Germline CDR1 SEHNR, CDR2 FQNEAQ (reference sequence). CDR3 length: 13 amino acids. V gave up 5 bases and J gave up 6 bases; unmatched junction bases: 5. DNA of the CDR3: TGTGCCAGCAGCCCCCAGGACAGGGGCGAGCAGTACGTC. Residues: CASSPQDRGEQYV.

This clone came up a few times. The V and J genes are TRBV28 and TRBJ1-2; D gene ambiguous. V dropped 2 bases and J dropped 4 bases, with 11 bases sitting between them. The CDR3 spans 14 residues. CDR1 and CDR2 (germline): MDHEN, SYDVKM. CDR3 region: CASSLTRETYGYTF. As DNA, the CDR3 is TGTGCCAGCAGTTTAACGAGGGAGACCTATGGCTACACCTTC.